This TCR beta chain was recorded in a study of CD8+ T cells in alopecia areata (dated by TCRdb to about 2018). Context from the whole study: Treated patients were enrolled in an open-label pilot trial of oral tofacitinib at 5 to 10 mg twice daily for moderate-to-severe alopecia areata. Tofacitinib was administered for 6 to 18 months, and 6 months of follow-up off drug were then conducted to assess delayed response and recurrence. In treated patients, disease severity was measured using the SALT score, which gives the percentage of scalp surface area affected. To study T cell clonal expansion in alopecia areata, the researchers applied high-throughput TCRbeta sequencing to both the C3H/HeJ mouse model and human patients. In humans, TCRbeta sequencing was performed on scalp tissue and on sorted CD4+ and CD8+ peripheral blood T cells from healthy controls and from patients with patchy or totalis/universalis alopecia areata. Patients on tofacitinib were biopsied at baseline and after 4 and 24 weeks of treatment, and several of the patients also had a later scalp biopsy. Clonality in the scalp was compared among normal scalp (n=4), patchy alopecia areata scalp (n=8), and alopecia totalis/universalis scalp (n=8). RNA was extracted with the PAXgene miRNA kit for fixed scalp, the miRNeasy kit for PBMCs, and the RNeasy kit for mouse skin. TCRbeta CDR3 regions were amplified by immunoSEQ multiplex PCR with 35 Vbeta forward and 13 Jbeta reverse primers. Broader findings and caveats from the paper: Tofacitinib significantly lowered scalp clonality and the number of expanded CD8+ clones among the top 100 scalp clones. During tofacitinib treatment, many expanded lesional clones stuck around in both scalp and blood, and this persistence may partly explain why relapse happens after treatment is stopped. Compared with normal scalp, lesional scalp, particularly in alopecia totalis/universalis, had higher clonality and more expanded CD8+ clones, which suggests antigenic drive. Unlike mouse skin, which is dominated by gammadelta T cells, normal human skin has resident alphabeta T cells that are also sequenced, and this complicates analysis of the scalp TCR repertoire. Because the treated cohort was small and included a single nonresponder, larger studies are needed to assess links between baseline CD8+ expansion and response. TCR sequences shared between patients were less clear than in mice, possibly partly because of HLA diversity in the patient population.

CDR1 ENHRY and CDR2 SYGVKD were looked up in the germline V gene. Trimming at the junction amounts to 4 bases on V and 8 bases on J, and the germline ends lie 9 bases apart. There are 12 amino acids in the CDR3, from cysteine to phenylalanine inclusive. The CDR3 DNA has 36 bases and is translated from base 1. The time point label on this specimen signifies: 4 weeks on oral tofacitinib. The sample's treatment or condition label, in plain terms: oral pan-JAK inhibitor, 5-10 mg twice daily. Peripheral blood and lesional scalp punch biopsies were obtained from patients with alopecia areata. PBMCs were separated by density centrifugation and stained for CD3, CD4 and CD8, after which CD4+ and CD8+ T cells were sorted on a FACSAria. The library was made by the immunoSEQ multiplex PCR assay. To provide template for TCR sequencing, every sample had RNA extracted and reverse transcribed into cDNA. SuperScript III was used for first-strand cDNA synthesis, primed with a 2:1 mix of oligo-dT and random hexamers. A synthetic immune receptor repertoire was used to measure amplification bias, and any remaining bias was corrected computationally. On the authors' methods: Raw reads were preprocessed to remove errors, and CDR3 was defined according to IMGT conventions as the region from the conserved cysteine to phenylalanine. To get clonality, Shannon entropy was normalized by log2 of the number of productive unique TCRs and the result was subtracted from 1. Whether each scalp clone was CD4 or CD8 was inferred by checking scalp TCRbeta sequences against the CD4 and CD8 repertoires from sorted blood. TCRdb took over this immuneACCESS table, retaining in-frame rearrangements with V and J assigned. Such tables are incomplete; in checked studies, under half of the missing clones stem from an unresolved V gene, and the remainder is unexplained. V and J calls and clone size are as listed in that table; D and trimming were resolved from the DNA. This sample has 200,000 to 250,000 clones in its table, and 55% to 70% of those were observed once. Roughly 4.2% of the sample is held by the ten biggest clonotypes.

A word on this clone: Its target antigen remains unknown. No much larger clonotype is one base removed from it; base qualities were not supplied.

This TCR derives from a human donor with alopecia areata. The rearranged segments are TRBV10-3 and TRBJ1-3; there is no confident call for the D gene. The material was CD4+ T cells sorted from blood, obtained at week 4, from a patient treated with tofacitinib. The bases read TGTGCCATCAGTGGGAAACGGGACACCATATATTTT. The encoded protein is CAISGKRDTIYF.